This TCR beta chain was observed in a study of cytomegalovirus exposure and HLA in healthy donors. Notes on the study in general: According to the study, 160 or so TCR beta chains were cytomegalovirus-associated. Published work reported that the classifier diagnosed cytomegalovirus status with high specificity and sensitivity.

This CDR3 is built from 16 residues. The V gene's germline CDR1 is MNHEY and CDR2 SMNVEV (reference sequence). Trimming cost V 5 bases and J 1 base; bases outside gene matches: 9. Concerning this clone itself: Its cognate antigen is unknown.

13 Jbeta primers and 60 Vbeta primers were used for the PCR. Using immunoSEQ multiplex PCR, the repertoire was profiled, and TCRdb retains in-frame clones only, with some absent. Here the sample spans roughly 180,000 clones, 75% to 90% being singletons. The chain uses TRBV27 and TRBJ1-2; 8 positions agree with TRBD1. Sequenced material: PBMCs. This receptor was obtained from a boy aged 2 to 10 in good health and CMV-seronegative. This CDR3 reads CASSPLSGGLNYGYTF. The CDR3 DNA is TGTGCCAGCAGTCCCCTCTCAGGGGGCCTTAACTATGGCTACACCTTC.